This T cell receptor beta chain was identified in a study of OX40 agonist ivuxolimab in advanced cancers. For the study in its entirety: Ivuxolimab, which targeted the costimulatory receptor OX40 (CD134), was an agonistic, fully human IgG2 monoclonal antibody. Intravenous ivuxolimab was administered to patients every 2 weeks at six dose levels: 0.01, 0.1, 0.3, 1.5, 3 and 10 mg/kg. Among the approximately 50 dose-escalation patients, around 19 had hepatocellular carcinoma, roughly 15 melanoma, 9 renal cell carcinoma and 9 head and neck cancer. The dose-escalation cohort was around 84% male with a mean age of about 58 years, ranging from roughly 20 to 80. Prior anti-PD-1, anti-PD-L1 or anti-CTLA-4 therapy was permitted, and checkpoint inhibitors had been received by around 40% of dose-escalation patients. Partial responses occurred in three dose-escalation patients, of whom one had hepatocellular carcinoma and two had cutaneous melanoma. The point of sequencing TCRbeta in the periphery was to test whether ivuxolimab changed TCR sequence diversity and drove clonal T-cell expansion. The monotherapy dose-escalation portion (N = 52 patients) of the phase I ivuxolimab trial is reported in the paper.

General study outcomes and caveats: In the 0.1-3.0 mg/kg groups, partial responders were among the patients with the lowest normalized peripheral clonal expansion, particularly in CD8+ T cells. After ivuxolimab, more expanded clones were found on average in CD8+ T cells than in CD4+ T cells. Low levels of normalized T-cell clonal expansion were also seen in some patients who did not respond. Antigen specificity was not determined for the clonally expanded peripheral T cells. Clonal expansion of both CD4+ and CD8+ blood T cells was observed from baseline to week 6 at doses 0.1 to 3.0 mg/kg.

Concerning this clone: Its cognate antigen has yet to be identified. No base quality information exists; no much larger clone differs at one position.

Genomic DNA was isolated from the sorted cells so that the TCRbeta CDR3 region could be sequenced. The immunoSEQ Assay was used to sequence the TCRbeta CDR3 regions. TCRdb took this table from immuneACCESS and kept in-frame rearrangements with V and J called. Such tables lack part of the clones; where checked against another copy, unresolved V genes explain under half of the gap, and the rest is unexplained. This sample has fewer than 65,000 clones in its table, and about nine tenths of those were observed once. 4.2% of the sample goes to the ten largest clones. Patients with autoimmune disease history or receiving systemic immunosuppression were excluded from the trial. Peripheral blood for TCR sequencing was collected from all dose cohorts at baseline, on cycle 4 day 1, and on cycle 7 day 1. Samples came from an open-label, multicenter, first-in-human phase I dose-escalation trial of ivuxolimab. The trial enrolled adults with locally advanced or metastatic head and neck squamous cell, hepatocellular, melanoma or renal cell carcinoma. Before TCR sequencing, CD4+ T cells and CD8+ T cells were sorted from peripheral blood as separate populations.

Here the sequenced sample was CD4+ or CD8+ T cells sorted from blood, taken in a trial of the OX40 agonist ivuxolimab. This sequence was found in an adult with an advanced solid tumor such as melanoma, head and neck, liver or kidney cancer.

The DNA sequence is given as TGTGCCAGCAGCTTGATGCGGGGGTTCTACAATGAGCAGTTCTTC. Translated, it reads CASSLMRGFYNEQFF. The chain employs TRBV5-6 and TRBJ2-1, with 7 bases matching TRBD2. CDR1 SGHDT and CDR2 YYEEEE are derived from the germline V gene. CDR3 length: 15 amino acids, cysteine to phenylalanine. Left in the record is the CDR3 DNA by itself, 45 bases read in frame from the first base. V is cut back by 1 base and J by 3 bases, with 4 bases in the junction unmatched.